This T cell receptor (beta chain) was sequenced in a study (TCRdb year 2016). In the study overall: In people whose bodies naturally kept HIV infection under control, the researchers looked into where HIV persistence comes from.

This clonotype came up a few times. Its antigen target is currently unknown. Base qualities are not at hand, and no much larger clone is one base apart. The receptor library was made with 5' RACE. The listed sequencing device is Illumina HiSeq 2000. TCRdb trimmed public reads at Q25 via fastp, called clones via MiXCR and kept in-frame beta chains. Every distinct CDR3 protein forms one entry, paired with its most common genes and DNA. The sample table lists around 430 distinct CDR3 sequences, around 20% of them with a count of one. Approximately 23% of the sample goes to the ten largest clones. Here V drops 6 bases and J drops 6 bases, and the junction holds 10 bases not matched to any gene. Counted from cysteine to phenylalanine, this CDR3 has 15 amino acids. Only the CDR3 part of the read is kept: 45 bases, read in frame from the first base.

The receptor comes from a male donor with HIV. The V gene is TRBV12-3 or TRBV12-4 and the J gene is TRBJ2-3; 9 central nucleotides agree with TRBD1. The material sequenced was central memory T cells from blood PBMCs. The sample's cell subset or site label, decoded: central memory CD4+ T cells. The CDR3 protein is CASSPRDRATDTQYF. The sequenced DNA is TGTGCCAGCAGCCCCCGGGACAGGGCAACGGATACGCAGTATTTT.